The present entry profiles one T cell receptor beta chain with its context. Antigen specificity is unknown. The data were taken from a study of cytomegalovirus exposure and HLA in healthy donors. Primers included in the PCR were 60 Vbeta and 13 Jbeta primers. Method: immunoSEQ multiplex PCR; TCRdb's copy keeps in-frame clones and lacks some. The table shows more than 150,000 clones, with roughly 84% occurring only once. Germline V gene data show CDR1 as SGHTA and CDR2 as FQGNSA. The V segment lost 5 bases and the J segment 7 bases; nucleotides outside the gene matches: 8. This CDR3 is built from 14 residues. Findings and caveats of the study: The study recorded 160 or so TCR beta chains that were cytomegalovirus-associated.

The sequenced material came from PBMCs. The TCR was taken from a boy younger than 18 in good health and CMV-seronegative. The chain employs TRBV7-2 and TRBJ2-7; 10 nucleotides agree with TRBD1. CDR3 bases: TGTGCCAGCAGCAGCCGGGACAGGGGATGGGAGCAGTACTTC. Translation gives CASSSRDRGWEQYF.